This T cell receptor (beta chain) derives from a study of human T cells and chemical hapten exposure. A few counts support this clonotype. Time point in this sample: pre-sensitization, week 0. Regarding treatment: therapeutic diphenylcyclopropenone sensitization with weekly scalp DPC. Study processing details: TCRs per sample had a median of approximately 88,000 and ranged from roughly 20,000 to 690,600. TCRdb reprocessed the RACE reads with MiXCR, giving one entry per CDR3 protein. What appears here as the V and J calls and clone size reflects TCRdb's work, not the paper's. Of more than 80,000 distinct CDR3 sequences detected, roughly 12% appear once; the ten largest clones hold around 1.6%. Trimming cost V 5 bases and J 3 bases; bases outside gene matches: 9. This CDR3 region has 15 residues. CDR1 DFQATT and CDR2 SNEGSKA come from the germline V gene (reference sequence).

The sample was whole blood, taken in connection with sensitization to the hapten diphenylcyclopropenone (DPC). The chain has TRBV20-1 and TRBJ2-3; 9 bases map to TRBD2. The origin of this receptor is a woman between 50 and 59 years old with alopecia areata. Some clones in this sample may be carry-over from other donors' samples. In nucleotides, the CDR3 is TGCAGTGCTCTTAACCCTAGCGGGGCGACAGATACGCAGTATTTT. Amino acids: CSALNPSGATDTQYF.